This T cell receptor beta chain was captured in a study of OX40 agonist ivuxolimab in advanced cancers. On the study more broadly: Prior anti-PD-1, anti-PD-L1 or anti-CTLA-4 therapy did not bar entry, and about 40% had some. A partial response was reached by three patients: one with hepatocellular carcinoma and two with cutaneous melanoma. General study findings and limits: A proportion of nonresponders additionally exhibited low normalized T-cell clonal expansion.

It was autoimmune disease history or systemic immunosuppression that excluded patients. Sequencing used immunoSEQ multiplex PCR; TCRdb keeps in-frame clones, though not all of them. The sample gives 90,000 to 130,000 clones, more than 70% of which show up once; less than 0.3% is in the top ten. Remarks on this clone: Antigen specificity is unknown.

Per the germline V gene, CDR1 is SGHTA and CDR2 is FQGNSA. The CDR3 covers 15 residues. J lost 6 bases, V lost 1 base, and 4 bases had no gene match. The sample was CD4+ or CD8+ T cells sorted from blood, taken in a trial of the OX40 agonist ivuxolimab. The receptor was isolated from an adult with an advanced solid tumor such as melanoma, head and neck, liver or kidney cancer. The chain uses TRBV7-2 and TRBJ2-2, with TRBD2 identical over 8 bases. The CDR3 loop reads CASSLELAAAGELFF. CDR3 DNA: TGTGCCAGCAGCTTAGAACTAGCGGCCGCCGGGGAGCTGTTTTTT.